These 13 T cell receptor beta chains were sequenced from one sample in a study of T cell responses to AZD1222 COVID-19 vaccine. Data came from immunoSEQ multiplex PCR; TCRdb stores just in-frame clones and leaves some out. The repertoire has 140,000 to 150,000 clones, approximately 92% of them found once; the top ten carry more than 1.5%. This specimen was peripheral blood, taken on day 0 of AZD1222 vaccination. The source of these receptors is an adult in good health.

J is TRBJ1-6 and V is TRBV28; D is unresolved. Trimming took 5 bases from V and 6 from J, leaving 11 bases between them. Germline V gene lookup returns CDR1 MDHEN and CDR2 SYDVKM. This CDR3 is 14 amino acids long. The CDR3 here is CASSLTRPNSPLHF. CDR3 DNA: TGTGCCAGCAGTCTGACACGGCCTAATTCACCCCTCCACTTT.

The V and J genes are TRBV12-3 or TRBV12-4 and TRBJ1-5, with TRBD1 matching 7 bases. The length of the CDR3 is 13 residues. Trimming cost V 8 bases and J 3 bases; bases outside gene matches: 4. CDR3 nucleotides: TGTGCCAGCGGGGACAGAAACAATCAGCCCCAGCATTTT. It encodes CASGDRNNQPQHF.

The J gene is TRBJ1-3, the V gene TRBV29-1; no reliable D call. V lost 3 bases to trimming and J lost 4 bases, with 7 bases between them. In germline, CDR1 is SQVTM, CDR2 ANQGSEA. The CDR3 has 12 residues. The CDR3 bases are TGCAGCGTTGAGACGAGAGGAAACACCATATATTTT. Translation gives CSVETRGNTIYF.

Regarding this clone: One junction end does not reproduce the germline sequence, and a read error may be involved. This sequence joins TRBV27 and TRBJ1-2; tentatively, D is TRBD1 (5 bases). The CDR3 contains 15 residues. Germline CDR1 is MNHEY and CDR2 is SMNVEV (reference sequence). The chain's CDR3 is CSSSLSGRPNYGYTF. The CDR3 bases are TGTTCCAGCAGTTTATCGGGACGCCCGAACTATGGCTACACCTTC.

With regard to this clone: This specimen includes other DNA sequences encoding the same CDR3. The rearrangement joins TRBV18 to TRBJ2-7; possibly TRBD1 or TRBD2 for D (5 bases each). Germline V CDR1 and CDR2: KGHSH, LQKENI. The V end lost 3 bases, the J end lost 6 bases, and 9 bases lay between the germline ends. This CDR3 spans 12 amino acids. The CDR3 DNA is TGTGCCAGCTCACCCCGGGGCGGCGAGCAGTACTTC. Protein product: CASSPRGGEQYF.

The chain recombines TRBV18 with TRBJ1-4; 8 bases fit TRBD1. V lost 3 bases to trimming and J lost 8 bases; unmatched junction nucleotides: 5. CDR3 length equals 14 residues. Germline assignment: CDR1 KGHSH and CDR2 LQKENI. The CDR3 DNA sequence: TGTGCCAGCTCACCGCGGGGACAGGAGGAAAAACTGTTTTTT. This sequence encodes CASSPRGQEEKLFF.

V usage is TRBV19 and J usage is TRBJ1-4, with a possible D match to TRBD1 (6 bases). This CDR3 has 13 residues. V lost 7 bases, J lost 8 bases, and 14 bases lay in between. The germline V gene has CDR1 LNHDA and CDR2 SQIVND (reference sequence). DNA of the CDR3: TGTGCCAGTACGGGGGGCGCCCGGGAAAAACTGTTTTTT. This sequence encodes CASTGGAREKLFF.

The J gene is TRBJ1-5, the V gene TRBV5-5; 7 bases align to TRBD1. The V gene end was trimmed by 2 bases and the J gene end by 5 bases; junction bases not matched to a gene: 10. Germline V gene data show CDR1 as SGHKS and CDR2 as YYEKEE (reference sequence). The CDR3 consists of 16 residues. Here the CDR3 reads CASSFSPTGFDQPQHF. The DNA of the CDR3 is TGTGCCAGCAGCTTTTCCCCGACAGGGTTCGATCAGCCCCAGCATTTT.

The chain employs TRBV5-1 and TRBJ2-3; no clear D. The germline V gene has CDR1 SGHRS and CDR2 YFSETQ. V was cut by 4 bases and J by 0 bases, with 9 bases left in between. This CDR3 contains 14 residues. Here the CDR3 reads CASSRQASTDTQYF. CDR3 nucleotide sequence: TGCGCCAGCAGCCGACAAGCCAGCACAGATACGCAGTATTTT. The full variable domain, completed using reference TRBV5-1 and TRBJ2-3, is KAGVTQTPRYLIKTRGQQVTLSCSPISGHRSVSWYQQTPGQGLQFLFEYFSETQRNKGNFPGRFSGRQFSNSRSEMNVSTLELGDSALYLCASSRQASTDTQYFGPGTRLTVL.

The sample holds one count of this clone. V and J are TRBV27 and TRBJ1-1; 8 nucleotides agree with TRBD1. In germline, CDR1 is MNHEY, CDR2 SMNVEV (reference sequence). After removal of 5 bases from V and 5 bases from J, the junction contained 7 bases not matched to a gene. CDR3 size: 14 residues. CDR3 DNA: TGTGCCAGCAGTCGATCCCGGGACAGGACTGAAGCTTTCTTT. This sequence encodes CASSRSRDRTEAFF.

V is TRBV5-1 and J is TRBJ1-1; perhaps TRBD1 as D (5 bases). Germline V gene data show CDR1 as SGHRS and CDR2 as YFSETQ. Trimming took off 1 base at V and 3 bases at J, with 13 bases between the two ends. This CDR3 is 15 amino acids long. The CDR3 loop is CASSLLGQGDTEAFF. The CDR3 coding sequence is TGCGCCAGCAGCTTGTTAGGGCAGGGTGACACTGAAGCTTTCTTT. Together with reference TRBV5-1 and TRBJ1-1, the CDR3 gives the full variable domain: KAGVTQTPRYLIKTRGQQVTLSCSPISGHRSVSWYQQTPGQGLQFLFEYFSETQRNKGNFPGRFSGRQFSNSRSEMNVSTLELGDSALYLCASSLLGQGDTEAFFGQGTRLTVV.

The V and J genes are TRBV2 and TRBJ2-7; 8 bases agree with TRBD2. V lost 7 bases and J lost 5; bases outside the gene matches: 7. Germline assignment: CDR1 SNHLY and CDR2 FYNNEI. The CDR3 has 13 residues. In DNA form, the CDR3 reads TGTGCCAGCACAGGACTAGCTGGCAACGAGCAGTACTTC. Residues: CASTGLAGNEQYF. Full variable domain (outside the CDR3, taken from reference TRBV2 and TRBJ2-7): EPEVTQTPSHQVTQMGQEVILRCVPISNHLYFYWYRQILGQKVEFLVSFYNNEISEKSEIFDDQFSVERPDGSNFTLKIRSTKLEDSAMYFCASTGLAGNEQYFGPGTRLTVT.

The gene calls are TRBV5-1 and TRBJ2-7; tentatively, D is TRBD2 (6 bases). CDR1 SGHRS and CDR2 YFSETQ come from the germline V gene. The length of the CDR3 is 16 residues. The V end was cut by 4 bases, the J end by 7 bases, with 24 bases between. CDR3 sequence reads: CASSPSLGLARSEQYF. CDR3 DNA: TGCGCCAGCAGCCCCTCCCTAGGGCTAGCGAGGAGTGAGCAGTACTTC. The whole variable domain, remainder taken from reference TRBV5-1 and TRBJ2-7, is KAGVTQTPRYLIKTRGQQVTLSCSPISGHRSVSWYQQTPGQGLQFLFEYFSETQRNKGNFPGRFSGRQFSNSRSEMNVSTLELGDSALYLCASSPSLGLARSEQYFGPGTRLTVT.